One sample yielded the 17 T cell receptor beta chains listed below, sequenced in a study of cytomegalovirus exposure and HLA in healthy donors. Libraries were prepared by immunoSEQ multiplex PCR; TCRdb keeps only in-frame clonotypes and omits some of them. The sample lists 250,000 to 350,000 clones, roughly 90% occurring once. The source material was PBMCs. The source is a woman between 18 and 29 years old in good health and CMV-seronegative.

This rearrangement joins TRBV14 to TRBJ1-2; D might be TRBD1 (6 bases). Germline V lookup: CDR1 SGHDN, CDR2 FVKESK. The CDR3 contains 14 residues. V lost 5 bases and J 4 bases, leaving 14 bases between the germline ends. CDR3 DNA sequence: TGTGCCAGCAGCGAATGGGGAGGGGGCTATGGCTACACCTTC. It specifies CASSEWGGGYGYTF.

V and J are TRBV5-1 and TRBJ2-7; D is ambiguous. The germline V gene has CDR1 SGHRS and CDR2 YFSETQ. The CDR3 consists of 11 residues. Trimming took off 4 bases at V and 5 bases at J, with 7 bases between the two ends. CDR3 nucleotides: TGCGCCAGCAGCACCAGAAACGAGCAGTACTTC. This gives the protein CASSTRNEQYF.

The chain recombines TRBV28 with TRBJ2-7, with no clear D. V was shortened by 5 bases and J by 3 bases, with 11 bases between the two germline ends. The CDR3 covers 13 residues. Germline lookup yields CDR1 MDHEN and CDR2 SYDVKM. Here the CDR3 reads CASSAPPGYEQYF. Here the CDR3 DNA reads TGTGCCAGCAGTGCACCCCCAGGCTACGAGCAGTACTTC.

On this clone: An end of the junction differs from the germline gene, which may be a read error. The chain joins TRBV6-5 to TRBJ2-7, with 12 bases aligning to TRBD1. The V gene's germline CDR1 is MNHEY and CDR2 SVGAGI. The CDR3 extends over 13 amino acids. CDR3 sequence: CATLGQGAYEQYF. The CDR3 DNA is TGTGCCACCTTGGGACAGGGGGCCTATGAGCAGTACTTC.

The chain employs TRBV7-2 and TRBJ2-7, with D maybe TRBD1 (5 bases). V gave up 5 bases and J gave up 0 bases, with 11 bases separating them. CDR1 and CDR2 (germline): SGHTA, FQGNSA. The CDR3 is made up of 14 amino acids. The CDR3 coding sequence is TGTGCCAGCAGCCGGTGGGGCCCCTCCTACGAGCAGTACTTC. Translated: CASSRWGPSYEQYF.

The CDR3 DNA reads TGTGCCAGCAGCCCCTCCGGACAGCGGCTGCCTGAAGCTTTCTTT. Translated, it gives CASSPSGQRLPEAFF. The V and J genes are TRBV7-9 and TRBJ1-1; a possible D gene is TRBD1 (6 bases). Between the trimmed V and J ends, which lost 5 bases and 6 bases, there was a span of 19 bases. The CDR3 is 15 amino acids. Germline loops: CDR1 SEHNR, CDR2 FQNEAQ (reference sequence).

This sequence joins TRBV7-9 and TRBJ2-7; D gene unclear. The V gene's germline CDR1 is SEHNR and CDR2 FQNEAQ (reference sequence). This CDR3 is built from 13 residues. Between the trimmed V and J ends, which lost 4 bases and 6 bases, there was a span of 13 bases. CDR3 sequence (DNA): TGTGCCAGCAGCTCTGTAGAGGCTATCGAGCAGTACTTC. It encodes CASSSVEAIEQYF.

The gene calls are TRBV5-4 and TRBJ2-1; TRBD2 agrees at 11 bases. The junction had 8 bases not matched to a gene; V was cut back by 4 bases and J by 5 bases. The CDR3 totals 16 residues. The V gene's germline CDR1 is SGHNT and CDR2 YYREEE (reference sequence). CDR3 in DNA: TGTGCCAGCAGCGAGGGACTAGCGGAGCGGGACAATGAGCAGTTCTTC. Protein product: CASSEGLAERDNEQFF.

The chain combines TRBV11-3 with TRBJ2-6; a weak D match, TRBD2 (6 bases). This CDR3 contains 15 residues. The germline V gene has CDR1 SGHNT and CDR2 YENEEA. Trimming took off 5 bases at V and 4 bases at J, with 12 bases between the two ends. CDR3 DNA: TGTGCCAGCAGCCTCGGAGGGGCCGGGGCCAACGTCCTGACTTTC. Its translation: CASSLGGAGANVLTF.

CDR3 sequence reads: CASSKGENYEQYF. As DNA, the CDR3 is TGTGCCAGCAGTAAAGGGGAAAACTACGAGCAGTACTTC. The chain carries TRBV6-5 and TRBJ2-7, with D tentatively TRBD1 (5 bases). Germline V CDR1 and CDR2: MNHEY, SVGAGI. Trimming took off 5 bases at V and 3 bases at J, with 11 bases between the two ends. This CDR3 has 13 amino acids.

This chain uses TRBV5-1 with TRBJ2-7, with a weak D call TRBD1 (6 bases). V lost 5 bases and J lost 4, with 22 bases in between. Germline CDR1 and CDR2: SGHRS and YFSETQ. The length of the CDR3 is 16 residues. This chain's CDR3 is CASRDVVGGVDYEQYF. As DNA, the CDR3 is TGCGCCAGCAGGGACGTAGTAGGGGGAGTAGATTACGAGCAGTACTTC.

J is TRBJ1-5 and V is TRBV28, with D tentatively TRBD1 (6 bases). Trimming stripped 8 bases from V and 2 bases from J, with 10 bases between. The CDR3 loop spans 13 amino acids. The V gene's germline CDR1 is MDHEN and CDR2 SYDVKM. The DNA for the CDR3 is TGTGCCAGCCGGGGGGGCGGCAATCAGCCCCAGCATTTT. Protein: CASRGGGNQPQHF.

In DNA, the CDR3 is TGTGCCAGCAGCGTGGCGGGCCTGGGAAACGAGCAGTACTTC. The encoded protein is CASSVAGLGNEQYF. The chain joins TRBV9 to TRBJ2-7, with D perhaps matching TRBD2 (5 bases). The V gene lost 2 bases and the J gene lost 5 bases, with 14 bases spanning the gap. Per the germline V gene, CDR1 is SGDLS and CDR2 is YYNGEE. There are 14 residues in the CDR3.

The V gene is TRBV15, the J gene TRBJ2-7, with 8 bases fitting TRBD2. The V gene's germline CDR1 is LNHNV and CDR2 YYDKDF (reference sequence). This CDR3 has 16 residues. V was pared by 0 bases and J by 6 bases, with 10 bases of the junction left unmatched. The DNA of the CDR3 is TGTGCCACCAGCAGAGATCCGGGACTAGTTTCTTTCGAGCAGTACTTC. Its protein is CATSRDPGLVSFEQYF.

The table lists this clone with a count of one. The chain links TRBV20-1 to TRBJ1-1; D call uncertain. Germline V lookup: CDR1 DFQATT, CDR2 SNEGSKA (reference sequence). The CDR3 is 11 amino acids. The V end was cut by 4 bases, the J end by 3 bases, with 6 bases between. CDR3 region: CSANADTEAFF. In nucleotides, the CDR3 is TGCAGTGCTAACGCGGACACTGAAGCTTTCTTT.

This clone was found once. V usage is TRBV27 and J usage is TRBJ1-1; D is uncertain. This CDR3 spans 13 amino acids. V was trimmed by 5 bases and J by 5 bases, leaving 12 bases between them. Germline V gene data show CDR1 as MNHEY and CDR2 as SMNVEV (reference sequence). The CDR3 DNA reads as TGTGCCAGCAGTCCTCCGGGGTTGACTGAAGCTTTCTTT. Translated: CASSPPGLTEAFF.

This clone was counted between two and nine times. The V call is TRBV19, the J call TRBJ2-2; TRBD1 aligns across 7 bases. Looked up from germline, CDR1 is LNHDA and CDR2 is SQIVND (reference sequence). The V and J ends lost 6 bases and 4 bases, in that order; junction bases with no gene match: 11. CDR3 length: 16 residues. CDR3 in amino acids: CASSSKGDSFTGELFF. CDR3 in DNA: TGTGCCAGTAGCTCAAAGGGGGACAGTTTCACCGGGGAGCTGTTTTTT.